These 13 T cell receptor beta chains were sequenced from one sample in a study of T cell changes during pregnancy in multiple sclerosis. Using immunoSEQ multiplex PCR, the repertoire was profiled, and TCRdb retains in-frame clones only, with some absent. The sample gives about 120,000 clones, under 95% of which show up once; roughly 5.7% is in the top ten. The material was peripheral blood, obtained before pregnancy. The receptors were gathered from a female donor with multiple sclerosis, enrolled in a pregnancy study.

V and J are TRBV6-1 and TRBJ1-4, with D perhaps TRBD1 (6 bases). Germline assignment: CDR1 MNHNS and CDR2 SASEGT. The CDR3 consists of 15 residues. V was shortened by 7 bases and J by 5 bases, with 17 bases between the two germline ends. The CDR3 here is CASTPPGTLNEKLFF. CDR3 coding DNA: TGTGCCAGCACCCCCCCCGGGACATTAAATGAAAAACTGTTTTTT.

The V and J genes are TRBV4-1 and TRBJ2-7; TRBD2 matches 12 bases. The CDR3 extends over 15 amino acids. Germline values: CDR1 MGHRA, CDR2 YSYEKL. V trimming: 2 bases; J trimming: 4 bases; junction bases outside the gene matches: 3. This chain's CDR3 is CASSQRLAGVYEQYF. CDR3 DNA sequence: TGCGCCAGCAGCCAACGACTAGCGGGGGTGTACGAGCAGTACTTC.

This clone was seen a few times. The rearrangement uses TRBV5-6 and TRBJ2-3; 10 nucleotides align to TRBD1. Looked up from germline, CDR1 is SGHDT and CDR2 is YYEEEE. The CDR3 sequence is 16 residues long. Unmatched junction bases numbered 7, after V lost 2 bases and J lost 4 bases. The chain's CDR3 is CASSFGPDRGADTQYF. CDR3 bases: TGTGCCAGCAGCTTCGGCCCGGACAGGGGGGCAGATACGCAGTATTTT.

The chain carries TRBV30 and TRBJ1-4, with D possibly being TRBD1 (5 bases). Trimming removed 3 bases at V and 8 bases at J, with 13 bases between. Germline V gene sequence: CDR1 GTSNPN, CDR2 SVGIG (reference sequence). This CDR3 region has 13 residues. CDR3 protein: CAWRPQGYEKLFF. In nucleotides, the CDR3 is TGTGCCTGGAGACCTCAGGGTTACGAAAAACTGTTTTTT.

The gene calls are TRBV28 and TRBJ1-1, with a tentative D call TRBD1 (6 bases). Germline V gives CDR1 MDHEN, CDR2 SYDVKM. The CDR3 runs 15 residues. V shed 5 bases and J shed 2 bases, with 15 bases lying between them. The CDR3 DNA sequence: TGTGCCAGCAGTCTACCAGGGGCGAGTAACACTGAAGCTTTCTTT. Its translation is CASSLPGASNTEAFF.

The chain recombines TRBV5-6 with TRBJ2-1; 10 bases fit TRBD2. Germline V gene lookup returns CDR1 SGHDT and CDR2 YYEEEE. CDR3 length equals 19 residues. V trimming: 4 bases; J trimming: 3 bases; junction bases outside the gene matches: 16. CDR3 loop: CASSPHPASGRVFYNEQFF. The CDR3 region has the DNA TGTGCCAGCAGCCCCCACCCGGCTAGCGGGAGAGTCTTCTACAATGAGCAGTTCTTC.

The V and J genes are TRBV15 and TRBJ2-3; tentatively, D is TRBD2 (5 bases). Trimming pared 0 bases from V and 1 base from J, leaving 11 bases between. CDR1 LNHNV and CDR2 YYDKDF come from the germline V gene (reference sequence). The CDR3 consists of 16 residues. CDR3 DNA: TGTGCCACCAGCAGAGATGGCCGGGGTCGCACAGATACGCAGTATTTT. Encoded protein: CATSRDGRGRTDTQYF. Based on the CDR3 plus reference TRBV15 and TRBJ2-3, the full variable domain is DAMVIQNPRYQVTQFGKPVTLSCSQTLNHNVMYWYQQKSSQAPKLLFHYYDKDFNNEADTPDNFQSRRPNTSFCFLDIRSPGLGDTAMYLCATSRDGRGRTDTQYFGPGTRLTVL.

This chain uses TRBV7-9 with TRBJ1-5; 10 bases fit TRBD1. This CDR3 region has 14 residues. Trimming at V came to 9 bases and at J to 5 bases, leaving 7 bases not matched to a gene. Germline V lookup: CDR1 SEHNR, CDR2 FQNEAQ (reference sequence). CDR3 DNA: TGTGCCAGTCCGACCGGGACAGGGGATCAGCCCCAGCATTTT. Its protein product is CASPTGTGDQPQHF.

This clone was recorded only once. The rearrangement uses TRBV28 and TRBJ2-7; 8 bases line up with TRBD1. The germline gives CDR1 MDHEN, CDR2 SYDVKM. J gave up 2 bases and V 6 bases, and 6 bases lay outside the gene matches. The CDR3 loop spans 14 amino acids. The CDR3 reads CASREQGETYEQYF. CDR3 sequence (DNA): TGTGCCAGCAGAGAACAGGGGGAGACCTACGAGCAGTACTTC.

V usage is TRBV7-8 and J usage is TRBJ2-1; D is ambiguous. The V gene's germline CDR1 is SGHVS and CDR2 FQNEAQ. The length of the CDR3 is 14 residues. V was pared by 1 base and J by 6 bases, with 10 bases between. This CDR3 is CASSLVLASNEQFF. CDR3 nucleotides: TGTGCCAGCAGCTTAGTCTTAGCATCCAATGAGCAGTTCTTC.

The rearrangement joins TRBV6-5 to TRBJ2-5; TRBD2 might be the D (6 bases). Germline V gene sequence: CDR1 MNHEY, CDR2 SVGAGI. The V and J ends lost 0 bases and 4 bases respectively, with 9 bases between them. This CDR3 has 14 amino acids. The CDR3 nucleotides read TGTGCCAGCAGTTACTCGAGGCGGGGAGAGACCCAGTACTTC. Residues: CASSYSRRGETQYF.

V and J are TRBV10-1 and TRBJ2-7; 9 bases fit TRBD2. CDR1 and CDR2 (germline): WNHNN, SYGVQD (reference sequence). V was pared by 0 bases and J by 4 bases, with 10 bases of the junction left unmatched. This CDR3 contains 17 residues. The DNA for the CDR3 is TGCGCCAGCAGTGAGTCGAGCCCAGCGGGAGGAAATTACGAGCAGTACTTC. Protein product: CASSESSPAGGNYEQYF.

A remark on this clone: This sample also contains other DNA sequences that code for the same CDR3. The V call is TRBV9, the J call TRBJ2-1; no firm D call. The CDR3 extends over 15 amino acids. Per germline, CDR1 SGDLS and CDR2 YYNGEE. Trimming shortened V by 0 bases and J by 0 bases, and 7 bases separated the two germline ends. CDR3 sequence: CASSVAPSSYNEQFF. In nucleotides, the CDR3 is TGTGCCAGCAGCGTAGCCCCTAGCTCCTACAATGAGCAGTTCTTC.